This TCR beta chain is drawn from a study of shared clonotypes between healthy human individuals. Study summary: A donor's plate count was three for CD4 naive and three for CD4 memory; CD8 naive had two and CD8 memory one.

Study-level findings and limits: Generation probabilities of non-shared clonotypes were lower (relative to those shared by all four donors).

Assay: immunoSEQ multiplex PCR; the TCRdb copy retains only in-frame clones and omits some. In the table there are around 620,000 clones, approximately 96% of which are singletons. CD45RO negativity and positive selection for CCR7 defined naive CD8 cells, a population that excluded terminally differentiated effector memory CD45RA+ cells. This clone was found once. The antigen is not known. V lost 6 bases and J lost 0; bases outside the gene matches: 3. The CDR3 has 14 residues. Germline CDR1 MNHNS, CDR2 SASEGT. The sample consisted of naive CD8+ T cells sorted from blood. J is TRBJ2-3 and V is TRBV6-1; 7 nucleotides align to TRBD2. The sequence was obtained from a woman aged 25-40 years in good health. CDR3: CASRTLASTDTQYF. CDR3 bases: TGTGCCAGCAGGACACTAGCGAGCACAGATACGCAGTATTTT.